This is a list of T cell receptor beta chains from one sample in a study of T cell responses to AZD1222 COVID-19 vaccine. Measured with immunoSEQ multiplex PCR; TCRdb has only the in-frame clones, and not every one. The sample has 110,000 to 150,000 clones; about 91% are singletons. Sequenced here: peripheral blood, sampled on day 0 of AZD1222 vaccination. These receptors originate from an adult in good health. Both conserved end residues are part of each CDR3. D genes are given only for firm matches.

TGCGCCAGCAGTGAGGCTAGAGAGGACAGGGCGAGATCACCCCTCCACTTT,CASSEAREDRARSPLHF,TRBD1,TRBV10-1,17,TRBJ1-6
TGTGCCAGCAGCTCGGGACTGCAGTCCTACGAGCAGTACTTC,CASSSGLQSYEQYF,-,TRBV5-5,14,TRBJ2-7
TGTGCCAGCTCCCAGGCGGTGACCTCTGGAAACACCATATATTTT,CASSQAVTSGNTIYF,-,TRBV5-6,15,TRBJ1-3
TGTGCCAGCAGCTCCCGGGACAACAATCAGCCCCAGCATTTT,CASSSRDNNQPQHF,-,TRBV7-8,14,TRBJ1-5
TGTGCTAGTGGTTTAGCCGGGACAATGAACACTGAAGCTTTCTTT,CASGLAGTMNTEAFF,-,TRBV12-5,15,TRBJ1-1
TGTGCCAGCTCACCAGGGGATGGCTACACCTTC,CASSPGDGYTF,-,TRBV18,11,TRBJ1-2
TGTGCCAGCAGCGTAGTCCCGGGGTTCGGGCGGGAGCAGTACTTC,CASSVVPGFGREQYF,-,TRBV9,15,TRBJ2-7
TGTGCCAGCAGCTTATGGACAGGGGTCACCGGGGAGCTGTTTTTT,CASSLWTGVTGELFF,TRBD1,TRBV7-2,15,TRBJ2-2
TGTGCCAGCAGCCAATCGGGTGAGCAGTACTTC,CASSQSGEQYF,-,TRBV3-1/TRBV3-2,11,TRBJ2-7
TGTGCCAGTAGTATAAAGACTCCTGGGGCCAACGTCCTGACTTTC,CASSIKTPGANVLTF,-,TRBV19,15,TRBJ2-6
TGTGCCAGCAGTTTAGTTGGGCGGAGGGAACAGTACTTC,CASSLVGRREQYF,-,TRBV27,13,TRBJ2-7
TGCGCCAGCAGCCCCCAGGGGGTAGGTCAGCCCCAGCATTTT,CASSPQGVGQPQHF,TRBD1,TRBV5-1,14,TRBJ1-5
TGTGCCAGCAGCACCGGACTAGCGGGAGGGTTTAACACCGGGGAGCTGTTTTTT,CASSTGLAGGFNTGELFF,TRBD2,TRBV9,18,TRBJ2-2
TGTGCCAGCAGTTATCGAAACGGGGGCACTAATGAAAAACTGTTTTTT,CASSYRNGGTNEKLFF,-,TRBV6-5,16,TRBJ1-4